The entry below describes one T cell receptor beta chain. TCR beta CDR3 regions were amplified from RNA transcripts. First-round RT-PCR employed HTBI primers, with a second-round multiplex PCR after it. TCRdb ran MiXCR on the multiplex PCR reads and lists one entry per CDR3 protein. The sample consists of about 500,000 distinct CDR3 sequences, about 40% of them appearing once. The sample comes from a study of Graves' ophthalmopathy and Graves' hyperthyroidism. Study background: Where ophthalmopathy was absent within 18 months of follow-up, hyperthyroidism was stable.

The V end was cut by 2 bases, the J end by 4 bases, with 9 bases between. Germline CDR1 SGHRS, CDR2 YFSETQ. The CDR3 is 14 residues long. Sequencing was performed on peripheral blood or thyroid tissue (not recorded which). The J gene is TRBJ2-2, the V gene TRBV5-1; D gene uncertain. The receptor was derived from an adult man with Graves' hyperthyroidism. CDR3 sequence: CASSFFSSTGELFF. CDR3 DNA sequence: TGCGCCAGCAGCTTCTTCTCAAGCACCGGGGAGCTGTTTTTT.